Presented here are 18 T cell receptor beta chains from one specimen sequenced in a study of early T cells in non-severe SARS-CoV-2 infection. TCRdb reprocessed the 5' RACE reads via MiXCR and lists one record per CDR3 protein. The table shows about 84,000 distinct CDR3 sequences, with 9% to 13% occurring only once. Sequences were obtained from whole blood. Receptors originate from an adult who was a healthcare worker with PCR-confirmed SARS-CoV-2 infection or an uninfected control (not recorded which).

The sample holds a few counts of this clonotype. The gene calls are TRBV29-1 and TRBJ1-1; maybe TRBD1 (5 bases). V lost 3 bases and J lost 6, with 14 bases in between. Germline CDR1 is SQVTM and CDR2 is ANQGSEA. The CDR3 is made up of 13 amino acids. CDR3 coding DNA: TGCAGCGTTGACCGAACAGGTTCCCCTGAAGCTTTCTTT. It encodes CSVDRTGSPEAFF.

The chain links TRBV6-5 to TRBJ1-6; D might be TRBD1 (6 bases). CDR3 length: 13 amino acids. V dropped 7 bases and J dropped 8 bases, with 12 bases sitting between them. The germline gives CDR1 MNHEY, CDR2 SVGAGI. CDR3 nucleotides: TGTGCCAGCACCAGACAGGCGCATTCACCCCTCCACTTT. Protein: CASTRQAHSPLHF.

The sample holds many counts of this clonotype. The chain is built from TRBV10-3 and TRBJ2-5, with D possibly TRBD1 on 6 matching bases. V lost 4 bases to trimming and J lost 6 bases, with 9 bases between them. CDR1 ENHRY and CDR2 SYGVKD come from the germline V gene. The CDR3 is made up of 12 amino acids. The CDR3 DNA follows: TGTGCCATCAGTGGACAGGATAAGACCCAGTACTTC. Its translation: CAISGQDKTQYF.

Ten or more counts support this clonotype. The CDR3 reads CSATNQNSPLHF. CDR3 nucleotides: TGCAGTGCAACCAATCAGAATTCACCCCTCCACTTT. The chain joins TRBV20-1 to TRBJ1-6; D uncertain. The germline V gene has CDR1 DFQATT and CDR2 SNEGSKA (reference sequence). Trimming took 6 bases from V and 7 from J, leaving 10 bases between them. The CDR3 loop spans 12 amino acids.

V is TRBV29-1 and J is TRBJ2-1; TRBD2 agrees at 7 bases. The CDR3 runs to 14 residues. Germline assignment: CDR1 SQVTM and CDR2 ANQGSEA. After removal of 3 bases from V and 0 bases from J, the junction contained 2 bases not matched to a gene. The CDR3 nucleotides read TGCAGCGTTGAGGCGGGGGTCTCCTACAATGAGCAGTTCTTC. As protein: CSVEAGVSYNEQFF.

This clonotype was observed many times. This sequence joins TRBV11-2 and TRBJ1-6; D gene unclear. Germline CDR1 SGHAT, CDR2 FQNNGV. V lost 1 base and J lost 0, with 4 bases in between. The CDR3 is 15 amino acids. The CDR3 nucleotides are TGTGCCAGCAGCTTAGGGCTCTCCTATAATTCACCCCTCCACTTT. It translates to CASSLGLSYNSPLHF.

V usage is TRBV7-9 and J usage is TRBJ1-4; maybe TRBD1 (6 bases). Germline values: CDR1 SEHNR, CDR2 FQNEAQ (reference sequence). This CDR3 spans 16 amino acids. Trimming shortened V by 4 bases and J by 4 bases, and 16 bases separated the two germline ends. CDR3 sequence: CASSSSGTWNNEKLFF. The CDR3 DNA follows: TGTGCCAGCAGCTCATCCGGGACATGGAATAATGAAAAACTGTTTTTT. The full variable domain, completed using reference TRBV7-9 and TRBJ1-4, is DTGVSQNPRHKITKRGQNVTFRCDPISEHNRLYWYRQTLGQGPEFLTYFQNEAQLEKSRLLSDRFSAERPKGSFSTLEIQRTEQGDSAMYLCASSSSGTWNNEKLFFGSGTQLSVL.

This clonotype occurred a few times. The chain is built from TRBV5-1 and TRBJ2-7; weak D call: TRBD1 (6 bases). V gave up 0 bases and J gave up 2 bases, with 12 bases separating them. This CDR3 is built from 15 residues. The germline CDR1 and CDR2 sequences are SGHRS and YFSETQ. The DNA of the CDR3 is TGCGCCAGCAGCTTGGGGGGGACAAAGACCTACGAGCAGTACTTC. Translation gives CASSLGGTKTYEQYF.

Sample share makes this clonotype large (0.1 to 1%). Here the CDR3 DNA reads TGCAGTGCTAGAGAGGGACCGGTGGGAATCTACGAGCAGTACTTC. Amino acids: CSAREGPVGIYEQYF. This chain connects TRBV20-1 to TRBJ2-7, with D perhaps being TRBD1 or TRBD2 (5 bases each). V lost 0 bases and J 3 bases, leaving 15 bases between the germline ends. The CDR3 totals 15 residues. Germline-derived CDR1 and CDR2 are DFQATT and SNEGSKA (reference sequence).

V and J are TRBV29-1 and TRBJ2-7, with a tentative D call TRBD2 (5 bases). The V and J ends lost 5 bases and 4 bases respectively, with 9 bases between them. Germline V gene lookup returns CDR1 SQVTM and CDR2 ANQGSEA. The CDR3 has 11 amino acids. CDR3 amino acids: CSVRTAYEQYF. CDR3 sequence (DNA): TGCAGCGTTAGGACTGCTTACGAGCAGTACTTC.

This clonotype came up many times. The V and J genes are TRBV7-9 and TRBJ2-7, with 12 positions matching TRBD2. In germline, CDR1 is SEHNR, CDR2 FQNEAQ (reference sequence). The CDR3 consists of 15 residues. Trimming at V came to 1 base and at J to 5 bases, leaving 3 bases not matched to a gene. The CDR3 DNA reads as TGTGCCAGCAGCTTAGGCCGGACTAGCGGGGACGAGCAGTACTTC. Translated: CASSLGRTSGDEQYF.

This clonotype was observed many times. The chain uses TRBV5-4 and TRBJ2-7; no definite D call. V lost 0 bases and J lost 2, with 12 bases in between. The germline gives CDR1 SGHNT, CDR2 YYREEE (reference sequence). The CDR3 runs 15 residues. CDR3 amino acids: CASSLVQTDPYEQYF. In DNA form, the CDR3 reads TGTGCCAGCAGCTTGGTCCAGACCGATCCCTACGAGCAGTACTTC.

This clonotype was detected a few times. The chain combines TRBV29-1 with TRBJ2-5; 7 positions match TRBD2. The V gene's germline CDR1 is SQVTM and CDR2 ANQGSEA. Losses at the gene ends were 7 bases for V and 4 bases for J; bases not matched to a gene: 9. CDR3 length equals 13 residues. The CDR3 loop is CSGGLPPSETQYF. CDR3 bases: TGCAGCGGGGGACTACCTCCTTCAGAGACCCAGTACTTC. Filled out from reference TRBV29-1 and TRBJ2-5, the complete variable domain reads SAVISQKPSRDICQRGTSLTIQCQVDSQVTMMFWYRQQPGQSLTLIATANQGSEATYESGFVIDKFPISRPNLTFSTLTVSNMSPEDSSIYLCSGGLPPSETQYFGPGTRLLVL.

The chain is built from TRBV28 and TRBJ1-5; D may be TRBD1 (5 bases). The V end was cut by 7 bases, the J end by 2 bases, with 9 bases between. This CDR3 spans 13 amino acids. The V gene's germline CDR1 is MDHEN and CDR2 SYDVKM. CDR3 bases: TGTGCCAGCACCCTAGGGGGCAATCAGCCCCAGCATTTT. Residues: CASTLGGNQPQHF.

This clonotype has just a few counts. The chain joins TRBV13 to TRBJ2-7; tentatively, D is TRBD2 (7 bases). Germline CDR1 reads PRHDT; CDR2 reads FYEKMQ (reference sequence). The CDR3 consists of 14 residues. Trimming shortened V by 5 bases and J by 3 bases, and 14 bases separated the two germline ends. The CDR3 spells CASSRRGGVYEQYF. The CDR3 nucleotides are TGTGCCAGCAGCCGTCGCGGGGGCGTCTACGAGCAGTACTTC.

This clonotype was recorded a few times. This rearrangement joins TRBV4-1 to TRBJ2-7; TRBD1 aligns across 7 bases. Germline V lookup: CDR1 MGHRA, CDR2 YSYEKL. The CDR3 is 15 residues long. J was trimmed by 0 bases and V by 4 bases; bases with no gene match: 6. Written as DNA, the CDR3 is TGCGCCAGCAGCCCTGAGGGGGCCCGCTCCTACGAGCAGTACTTC. Translation gives CASSPEGARSYEQYF.

Ten or more counts support this clonotype. CDR3 sequence: CASSQRGNSEAFF. As DNA, the CDR3 is TGTGCCAGCAGCCAACGGGGTAATTCTGAAGCTTTCTTT. This sequence joins TRBV3-1 and TRBJ1-1; the D is unclear. The V and J ends lost 2 bases and 6 bases respectively, with 10 bases between them. This CDR3 is built from 13 residues. Per the germline V gene, CDR1 is LGHDT and CDR2 is YNNKEL (reference sequence).

This clonotype was counted ten times or more. The gene calls are TRBV29-1 and TRBJ2-7; TRBD1 might be the D (6 bases). Germline CDR1 is SQVTM and CDR2 is ANQGSEA. Trimming cost V 4 bases and J 5 bases, with 12 bases left between them. There are 12 residues in the CDR3. CDR3 coding DNA: TGCAGCGTTGTATGGGGGCACCACGAGCAGTACTTC. Translation: CSVVWGHHEQYF.